This entry concerns a single T cell receptor (beta chain). The data are from a study of Ad26.COV2.S vaccination and SARS-CoV-2 variants. Overall study: As a participant in COV1001, the donor was in the Ad26.COV2.S trial arm. By the intramuscular route, Ad26.COV2.S was given once, or twice 56 days apart.

Repertoires were generated with immunoSEQ multiplex PCR, while TCRdb's copy carries only in-frame clones and drops some. The sample lists 290,000 or so clones, around 87% occurring once. Germline V gene lookup returns CDR1 SGHAT and CDR2 FQNNGV. Germline trimming cut 6 bases from V and 0 bases from J; bases unmatched to any gene: 2. There are 14 residues in the CDR3. Treatment noted: some 20 received Ad26.COV2.S at low or high dose, single or two shots; about 5 received placebo; per-sample allocation not given. The study sampled participants on day 63 after the first vaccine or placebo injection. An 18-55-year-old adult in Boston served as donor.

The sample here was peripheral blood, taken in a trial of Ad26.COV2.S vaccine versus placebo. The receptor's source is a person between 18 and 65 years old who received the Ad26.COV2.S COVID-19 vaccine or a placebo. The chain is built from TRBV11-2 and TRBJ2-3; TRBD2 matches at 8 bases. Here the CDR3 reads CASSSGTSTDTQYF. CDR3 nucleotide sequence: TGTGCCAGCAGTAGCGGGACCAGCACAGATACGCAGTATTTT.